This entry describes one T cell receptor beta chain. This sample is drawn from a study of cytomegalovirus exposure and HLA in healthy donors. Primers for the PCR totalled 60 Vbeta and 13 Jbeta. Using immunoSEQ multiplex PCR, the repertoire was profiled, and TCRdb retains in-frame clones only, with some absent. Among 190,000 or so clones listed, about 80% were seen once. Germline-derived CDR1 and CDR2 are MNHEY and SMNVEV (reference sequence). The CDR3 covers 14 residues. V dropped 5 bases and J dropped 1 base, with 11 bases sitting between them. The V gene is TRBV27, the J gene TRBJ1-1, with D possibly matching TRBD1 (5 bases). The material sequenced was PBMCs. The TCR sequence derives from a woman between 45 and 60 years old in good health and CMV-seropositive. The CDR3 loop reads CASSGRGRNTEAFF. The CDR3 nucleotides read TGTGCCAGCAGTGGGAGGGGCAGGAACACTGAAGCTTTCTTT.